This is a list of T cell receptor beta chains from one sample in a study of shared clonotypes between healthy human individuals. Method: immunoSEQ multiplex PCR; TCRdb's copy keeps in-frame clones and lacks some. The data show millions of clones, with about 95% seen just once and approximately 1.2% held by the top ten. Sequenced material: naive CD8+ T cells sorted from blood. These receptor sequences come from a man aged 18 to 35 in good health. The CDR3 runs from the conserved cysteine through the conserved F or W. Size is stated for part of the rows, as once, few or many counts, or as a class when the clone is expanded.

CDR3 protein: CASSSLRGPQSETQYF; V gene: TRBV7-9; J gene: TRBJ2-5; clone size: .
CDR3 protein: CSVRGGTGIYEQYF; V gene: TRBV29-1; J gene: TRBJ2-7; clone size: .
CDR3 protein: CSAYRVRPWGQPQHF; V gene: TRBV29-1; J gene: TRBJ1-5; clone size: .
CDR3 protein: CASSAPSTDTQYF; V gene: TRBV11-2; J gene: TRBJ2-3; clone size: once
CDR3 protein: CASSLADSPYEQYF; V gene: TRBV5-6; J gene: TRBJ2-7; clone size: .
CDR3 protein: CASAPWEYQETQYF; V gene: TRBV7-2; J gene: TRBJ2-5; clone size: .
CDR3 protein: CASSSAGHEQYF; V gene: TRBV7-9; J gene: TRBJ2-7; clone size: .
CDR3 protein: CASSFGDTDTQYF; V gene: TRBV27; J gene: TRBJ2-3; clone size: few
CDR3 protein: CASSARLAGGFGNEQFF; V gene: TRBV5-4; J gene: TRBJ2-1; clone size: .
CDR3 protein: CASSVGVLGDAEQFF; V gene: TRBV9; J gene: TRBJ2-1; clone size: .
CDR3 protein: CASSELAGNEQFF; V gene: TRBV10-1; J gene: TRBJ2-1; clone size: .
CDR3 protein: CAWSGGTTTTYEQYF; V gene: TRBV30; J gene: TRBJ2-7; clone size: .
CDR3 protein: CASSPRTYNEQFF; V gene: TRBV28; J gene: TRBJ2-1; clone size: .
CDR3 protein: CASSQERTTNYGYTF; V gene: TRBV4-1; J gene: TRBJ1-2; clone size: .
CDR3 protein: CASSLAAASYEQYF; V gene: TRBV5-1; J gene: TRBJ2-7; clone size: .
CDR3 protein: CASLVWDLEAYEQYF; V gene: TRBV2; J gene: TRBJ2-7; clone size: .
CDR3 protein: CASSLFGTGAYEQYF; V gene: TRBV27; J gene: TRBJ2-7; clone size: .
CDR3 protein: CAISETRGRTEAFF; V gene: TRBV10-3; J gene: TRBJ1-1; clone size: .
CDR3 protein: CASSLLAGESEQYF; V gene: TRBV7-9; J gene: TRBJ2-7; clone size: .
CDR3 protein: CASSLATALYEQYF; V gene: TRBV7-9; J gene: TRBJ2-7; clone size: .
CDR3 protein: CASSLEAGDYNEQFF; V gene: TRBV27; J gene: TRBJ2-1; clone size: once
CDR3 protein: CASNDRGLRANYGYTF; V gene: TRBV19; J gene: TRBJ1-2; clone size: .
CDR3 protein: CASRTGAGNSYNEQFF; V gene: TRBV27; J gene: TRBJ2-1; clone size: .
CDR3 protein: CASSLAGGIYEQFF; V gene: TRBV6-5; J gene: TRBJ2-1; clone size: .
CDR3 protein: CASSRTFQETQYF; V gene: TRBV19; J gene: TRBJ2-5; clone size: .
CDR3 protein: CASTTGGAGNEQYF; V gene: TRBV27; J gene: TRBJ2-7; clone size: .
CDR3 protein: CASSPWTGGSVLTF; V gene: TRBV27; J gene: TRBJ2-6; clone size: .
CDR3 protein: CASSLPAGGVQETQYF; V gene: TRBV5-6; J gene: TRBJ2-5; clone size: .
CDR3 protein: CASSPPPPGGMNTIYF; V gene: TRBV9; J gene: TRBJ1-3; clone size: once
CDR3 protein: CASSTAGQGAGGYTF; V gene: TRBV6-5; J gene: TRBJ1-2; clone size: .
CDR3 protein: CSARDLQGQHF; V gene: TRBV20-1; J gene: TRBJ1-5; clone size: .
CDR3 protein: CASSLVQDTDTQYF; V gene: TRBV5-6; J gene: TRBJ2-3; clone size: .
CDR3 protein: CSVVTFQTGAYEQYF; V gene: TRBV29-1; J gene: TRBJ2-7; clone size: .
CDR3 protein: CATSAGAGNTEAFF; V gene: TRBV15; J gene: TRBJ1-1; clone size: .
CDR3 protein: CASSLLPGQIITDTQYF; V gene: TRBV11-2; J gene: TRBJ2-3; clone size: .
CDR3 protein: CASSLEGGSATDTQYF; V gene: TRBV5-4; J gene: TRBJ2-3; clone size: once
CDR3 protein: CASSFDQGYGYTF; V gene: TRBV28; J gene: TRBJ1-2; clone size: .
CDR3 protein: CASSVGPGQGGGGELFF; V gene: TRBV9; J gene: TRBJ2-2; clone size: .
CDR3 protein: CASSVEGPASGNTIYF; V gene: TRBV9; J gene: TRBJ1-3; clone size: .
CDR3 protein: CASSEAPQGLQETQYF; V gene: TRBV6-1; J gene: TRBJ2-5; clone size: .
CDR3 protein: CASTDVSGGTDTQYF; V gene: TRBV5-4; J gene: TRBJ2-3; clone size: .